Listed below are T cell receptor beta chains from one sample, sequenced in a study of cytomegalovirus exposure and HLA in healthy donors. Produced via immunoSEQ multiplex PCR; TCRdb's table is partial and in-frame only. The sample yields some 220,000 clones, approximately 90% seen once. The sequenced sample consisted of PBMCs. The receptor set was obtained from a woman aged 18-29 years in good health and CMV-seronegative. Both conserved end residues are part of each CDR3. A D gene is named only where the DNA matches it firmly. Size tells how often a clone was seen (once, few, many) or the class of an expanded clone, and some rows leave it out.

d_call	j_call	clone_size	v_call	cdr3_aa	cdr3_nt
TRBD1	TRBJ2-2	.	TRBV5-1	CASSPPGTGNTGELFF	TGCGCCAGCAGCCCCCCCGGGACAGGCAACACCGGGGAGCTGTTTTTT
TRBD1	TRBJ1-6	few	TRBV30	CAWSVTGASPLHF	TGTGCCTGGAGTGTAACAGGGGCCTCACCCCTCCACTTT
.	TRBJ1-3	.	TRBV27	CASSRLGEVAGNTIYF	TGTGCCAGCAGTCGACTCGGGGAGGTTGCAGGAAACACCATATATTTT
TRBD1	TRBJ2-7	.	TRBV13	CASSSDRDREFAQYF	TGTGCCAGCAGTTCCGACCGGGACAGGGAGTTCGCGCAGTACTTC
TRBD1	TRBJ1-3	once	TRBV27	CASSQGQGENTIYF	TGTGCCAGCAGTCAAGGACAGGGGGAAAACACCATATATTTT
.	TRBJ2-3	.	TRBV5-1	CASQVADTQYF	TGCGCCAGTCAAGTAGCGGATACGCAGTATTTT
TRBD1	TRBJ2-1	.	TRBV2	CASSVQGAGNEQFF	TGTGCCAGCAGTGTACAGGGGGCTGGAAATGAGCAGTTCTTC
.	TRBJ2-5	once	TRBV6-5	CASSSILESETQYF	TGTGCCAGCAGTAGTATATTAGAATCAGAGACCCAGTACTTC
TRBD1	TRBJ2-7	.	TRBV27	CASREETGDYEQYF	TGTGCCAGCAGGGAAGAGACAGGGGACTACGAGCAGTACTTC
TRBD1	TRBJ1-2	.	TRBV6-1	CASSPRTGLYTF	TGTGCCAGCAGTCCTCGGACAGGGCTCTACACCTTC
TRBD1	TRBJ1-2	.	TRBV15	CATSSTGGREGYTF	TGTGCCACCAGCAGTACAGGGGGCCGGGAAGGCTACACCTTC
TRBD1	TRBJ1-2	few	TRBV29-1	CSAGQGNYGYTF	TGCAGCGCCGGACAGGGCAACTATGGCTACACCTTC
TRBD1	TRBJ1-1	once	TRBV6-5	CASSTGQGGAEAFF	TGTGCCAGCAGTACCGGACAGGGTGGTGCTGAAGCTTTCTTT
.	TRBJ1-2	few	TRBV19	CASSSRFEQAPYGYTF	TGTGCCAGTAGTTCTCGATTTGAACAGGCCCCCTATGGCTACACCTTC
.	TRBJ1-1	.	TRBV19	CASSTRSPAGAFF	TGTGCCAGTAGTACCCGCTCTCCTGCGGGAGCTTTCTTT
TRBD1	TRBJ1-5	.	TRBV5-8	CASSSGTVNQPQHF	TGTGCCAGCAGCTCGGGGACAGTTAATCAGCCCCAGCATTTT
TRBD2	TRBJ2-7	few	TRBV11-2	CASSSLRGGYEQYF	TGTGCCAGCAGCTCCTTGCGGGGGGGCTACGAGCAGTACTTC
TRBD2	TRBJ2-5	.	TRBV19	CASSSLAGGRETQYF	TGTGCCAGTAGTTCACTAGCGGGAGGGAGAGAGACCCAGTACTTC
TRBD2	TRBJ2-3	.	TRBV10-2	CASSDLAGGTDTQYF	TGCGCCAGCAGTGACCTAGCGGGAGGCACAGATACGCAGTATTTT
.	TRBJ1-1	.	TRBV7-8	CASSSQSGAEAFF	TGTGCCAGCAGCTCTCAATCGGGGGCTGAAGCTTTCTTT
TRBD2	TRBJ2-1	.	TRBV11-3	CASRRGGGDEQFF	TGTGCCAGCAGGCGTGGGGGAGGGGATGAGCAGTTCTTC
.	TRBJ1-1	once	TRBV11-2	CASSLVGRGDEREAFF	TGTGCCAGCAGCTTAGTCGGGAGGGGGGATGAACGGGAAGCTTTCTTT
.	TRBJ1-6	.	TRBV10-2	CASTGVFNSPLHF	TGCGCCAGCACAGGGGTTTTTAATTCACCCCTCCACTTT
.	TRBJ1-2	.	TRBV6-1	CASSEQQQGYTF	TGTGCCAGCAGTGAACAACAGCAGGGCTACACCTTC
.	TRBJ2-1	.	TRBV9	CASSARGVLWEQFF	TGTGCCAGCAGCGCCCGCGGGGTCCTTTGGGAGCAGTTCTTC
.	TRBJ1-2	once	TRBV4-1	CASSQVATSYGYTF	TGCGCCAGCAGCCAAGTGGCCACGTCCTATGGCTACACCTTC
.	TRBJ2-6	.	TRBV2	CASILSSGANVLTF	TGTGCCAGCATTCTAAGTTCTGGGGCCAACGTCCTGACTTTC
.	TRBJ2-3	.	TRBV7-2	CASSFVSGLDTQYF	TGTGCCAGCAGCTTTGTTTCAGGTTTGGATACGCAGTATTTT
TRBD1	TRBJ2-7	.	TRBV9	CASSADRVNNEQYF	TGTGCCAGCAGCGCCGACAGGGTTAACAACGAGCAGTACTTC
.	TRBJ2-7	.	TRBV6-5	CASRRARRFNYEQYF	TGTGCCAGCAGACGCGCGAGGAGATTCAACTACGAGCAGTACTTC
TRBD1	TRBJ1-2	.	TRBV5-4	CASSGTGGHYGYTF	TGTGCCAGCAGCGGGACAGGGGGGCACTATGGCTACACCTTC
.	TRBJ2-6	.	TRBV5-1	CASRQVVSGVNVLTF	TGCGCCAGTAGACAGGTAGTCTCTGGGGTCAACGTCCTGACTTTC
.	TRBJ2-5	.	TRBV7-2	CASSLARRQETQYF	TGTGCCAGCAGCTTAGCTAGGAGGCAAGAGACCCAGTACTTC
TRBD2	TRBJ2-1	.	TRBV10-2	CASSERERWNEQFF	TGCGCCAGCAGCGAGCGGGAAAGGTGGAATGAGCAGTTCTTC
.	TRBJ2-2	.	TRBV7-2	CASSQRRSGELFF	TGTGCCAGCAGCCAACGGAGGTCCGGGGAGCTGTTTTTT
.	TRBJ1-3	.	TRBV7-9	CASSFGWDTIYF	TGTGCCAGCAGCTTCGGGTGGGACACCATATATTTT
.	TRBJ2-7	.	TRBV30	CAWSDIRLVSDEQYF	TGTGCCTGGAGTGATATCCGACTAGTTTCAGACGAGCAGTACTTC
.	TRBJ2-3	.	TRBV5-1	CASSLAGDTQYF	TGCGCCAGCAGCTTGGCGGGGGATACGCAGTATTTT
.	TRBJ1-1	.	TRBV5-1	CASGRLGGTEAFF	TGCGCCAGCGGCAGACTGGGGGGCACTGAAGCTTTCTTT
TRBD2	TRBJ2-1	.	TRBV9	CASSVGGGTYNEQFF	TGTGCCAGCAGCGTCGGCGGGGGGACATACAATGAGCAGTTCTTC
TRBD2	TRBJ2-5	.	TRBV5-1	CASSFTSEQETQYF	TGCGCCAGCAGCTTTACTAGCGAACAAGAGACCCAGTACTTC
TRBD1	TRBJ2-3	.	TRBV5-6	CASSLGTGNTQYF	TGTGCCAGCAGCTTGGGGACAGGGAATACGCAGTATTTT
TRBD2	TRBJ2-2	few	TRBV5-1	CASTNYRTSGGAGTGELFF	TGCGCCAGCACCAACTATCGGACTAGCGGGGGGGCCGGCACCGGGGAGCTGTTTTTT
TRBD1	TRBJ2-7	.	TRBV5-4	CASSTTGVSYEQYF	TGTGCCAGCAGCACAACAGGGGTCAGTTACGAGCAGTACTTC
.	TRBJ1-4	.	TRBV5-1	CASQGQGNEKLFF	TGCGCCAGTCAGGGGCAAGGGAATGAAAAACTGTTTTTT
TRBD1	TRBJ1-6	.	TRBV5-1	CASSFGQGARRNSPLHF	TGCGCCAGCAGCTTTGGACAGGGGGCGCGTCGTAATTCACCCCTCCACTTT
TRBD1	TRBJ1-4	.	TRBV7-9	CASSLTGGANEKLFF	TGTGCCAGCAGCTTAACAGGGGGGGCTAATGAAAAACTGTTTTTT
.	TRBJ2-7	.	TRBV6-5	CASSYDSRSIYEQYF	TGTGCCAGCAGTTACGACAGTCGAAGTATCTACGAGCAGTACTTC
.	TRBJ1-5	.	TRBV7-2	CASSLIISQPQHF	TGTGCCAGCAGCTTAATTATCTCTCAGCCCCAGCATTTT
.	TRBJ2-3	.	TRBV29-1	CSADLSVGRTDTQYF	TGCAGCGCCGATTTGAGCGTTGGTAGGACAGATACGCAGTATTTT
TRBD2	TRBJ2-7	.	TRBV29-1	CSVVIAGAQQYF	TGCAGCGTTGTGATAGCGGGAGCCCAGCAGTACTTC
TRBD2	TRBJ2-7	.	TRBV7-2	CASSLMPLAGAYEQYF	TGTGCCAGCAGCTTAATGCCACTAGCGGGGGCCTACGAGCAGTACTTC
.	TRBJ2-5	.	TRBV15	CATSTGDWYQETQYF	TGTGCCACCAGTACGGGGGACTGGTACCAAGAGACCCAGTACTTC
.	TRBJ1-2	.	TRBV5-1	CASSLEGNYGYTF	TGCGCCAGCAGTCTGGAGGGGAACTATGGCTACACCTTC